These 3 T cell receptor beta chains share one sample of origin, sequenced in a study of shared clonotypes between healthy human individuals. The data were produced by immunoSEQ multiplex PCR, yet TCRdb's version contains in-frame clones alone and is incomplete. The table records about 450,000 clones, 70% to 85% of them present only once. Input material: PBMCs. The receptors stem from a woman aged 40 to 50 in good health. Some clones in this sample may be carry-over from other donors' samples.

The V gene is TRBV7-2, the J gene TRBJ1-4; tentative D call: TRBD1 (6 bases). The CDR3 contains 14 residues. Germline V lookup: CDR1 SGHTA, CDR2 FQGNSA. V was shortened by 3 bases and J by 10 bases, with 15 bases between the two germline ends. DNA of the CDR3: TGTGCCAGCAGCTTCTCGGGTCAAGGGGGAAAACTGTTTTTT. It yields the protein CASSFSGQGGKLFF.

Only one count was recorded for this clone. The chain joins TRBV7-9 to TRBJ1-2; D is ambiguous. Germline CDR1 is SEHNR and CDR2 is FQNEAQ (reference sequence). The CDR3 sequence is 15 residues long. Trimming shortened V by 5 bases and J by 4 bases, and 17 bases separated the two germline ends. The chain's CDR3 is CASSPPFEASYGYTF. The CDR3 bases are TGTGCCAGCAGCCCTCCATTTGAAGCTTCCTATGGCTACACCTTC.

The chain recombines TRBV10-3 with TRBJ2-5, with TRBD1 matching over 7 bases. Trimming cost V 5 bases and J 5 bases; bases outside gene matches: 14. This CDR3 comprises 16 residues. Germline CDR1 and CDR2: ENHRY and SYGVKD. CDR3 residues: CAISRAPTGAGETQYF. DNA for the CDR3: TGTGCCATCAGTCGAGCTCCTACAGGGGCGGGCGAGACCCAGTACTTC.